One and the same sample provided the 16 T cell receptor beta chains below, sequenced in a study of blood T cell repertoires in COVID-19. Clones were sequenced by immunoSEQ multiplex PCR, and TCRdb holds only the in-frame ones, with some missing. The sample contains under 200,000 clones, around 83% of which appear only once. The specimen was peripheral blood. The receptors were sampled from a woman aged 35 to 49 with acute or convalescent COVID-19.

The chain links TRBV25-1 to TRBJ1-6, with unresolved D. CDR1 and CDR2 from the germline V gene are MGHDK and SYGVNS. The CDR3 runs 15 residues. Trimming cost V 4 bases and J 7 bases, with 14 bases left between them. The chain's CDR3 is CASSGGAVANSPLHF. The CDR3 coding sequence is TGTGCCAGCAGTGGTGGAGCTGTTGCCAATTCACCCCTCCACTTT. Variable domain in full (rest from reference TRBV25-1 and TRBJ1-6): EADIYQTPRYLVIGTGKKITLECSQTMGHDKMYWYQQDPGMELHLIHYSYGVNSTEKGDLSSESTVSRIRTEHFPLTLESARPSHTSQYLCASSGGAVANSPLHFGNGTRLTVT.

This sequence joins TRBV20-1 and TRBJ2-2, with a weak D call TRBD1 (5 bases). V gave up 3 bases and J gave up 4 bases, with 24 bases separating them. The CDR3 runs 18 residues. Germline V CDR1 and CDR2: DFQATT, SNEGSKA (reference sequence). The CDR3 DNA reads TGCAGTGCTAGTCGAGTTAGCAGGGCGAAGGCGAGCACCGGGGAGCTGTTTTTT. It codes for CSASRVSRAKASTGELFF.

Details on this clone: An end of the junction differs from the germline gene, which may be a read error. In DNA form, the CDR3 reads TGTGCCAGCAATTTAGCGGGGGCCACAGATACGCAGTATTTT. Translating gives CASNLAGATDTQYF. The rearrangement joins TRBV28 to TRBJ2-3, with TRBD2 matching 9 bases. The CDR3 runs 14 residues. The germline gives CDR1 MDHEN, CDR2 SYDVKM.

The chain joins TRBV7-2 to TRBJ1-2; D perhaps matches TRBD1 (5 bases). The CDR3 is 15 residues long. CDR1 SGHTA and CDR2 FQGNSA come from the germline V gene. Trimming removed 1 base from V and 8 bases from J, with 17 bases in between. The CDR3 DNA follows: TGTGCCAGCAGCTTAGGGGGGGGTGTGATGAAAGGCTACACCTTC. Amino acids: CASSLGGGVMKGYTF.

This chain links TRBV5-4 with TRBJ2-2, with 8 bases that match TRBD1. Germline V gene lookup returns CDR1 SGHNT and CDR2 YYREEE (reference sequence). The CDR3 sequence is 15 residues long. Losses at the gene ends were 2 bases for V and 6 bases for J; bases not matched to a gene: 6. The CDR3 reads CASSFWQGASGELFF. Written as DNA, the CDR3 is TGTGCCAGCAGCTTTTGGCAGGGGGCCTCCGGGGAGCTGTTTTTT.

The V call is TRBV2, the J call TRBJ1-5; D gene ambiguous. The CDR3 length is 15 residues. Germline CDR1 SNHLY, CDR2 FYNNEI. Deletions cut 6 bases from V and 1 base from J, with 13 bases between. This CDR3 is CASRVGVTSNQPQHF. The CDR3 DNA follows: TGTGCCAGCAGGGTCGGGGTGACGAGCAATCAGCCCCAGCATTTT.

The rearrangement links TRBV28 to TRBJ2-3, with 7 bases fitting TRBD2. CDR1 and CDR2 from the germline V gene are MDHEN and SYDVKM. V dropped 3 bases and J dropped 5; count of bases not matched to a gene: 11. This CDR3 has 16 residues. The CDR3 DNA reads TGTGCCAGCAGTTTTCTGGCGGGAGAGATATTAGATACGCAGTATTTT. It translates to CASSFLAGEILDTQYF.

The chain combines TRBV4-1 with TRBJ1-5, with TRBD1 as a possible D gene (6 bases). The CDR3 is 16 residues long. Germline assignment: CDR1 MGHRA and CDR2 YSYEKL. Trimming took 1 base from V and 11 from J, leaving 21 bases between them. CDR3 region: CASSQGGAGVLSTQHF. For the CDR3, the DNA is TGCGCCAGCAGCCAAGGAGGAGCAGGGGTCCTTTCGACCCAGCATTTT.

The gene calls are TRBV25-1 and TRBJ1-2; D not resolved. CDR3 length: 14 amino acids. The germline gives CDR1 MGHDK, CDR2 SYGVNS. The V gene lost 6 bases and the J gene lost 1 base, with 12 bases spanning the gap. The CDR3 bases are TGTGCCAGCAGCTCCTGGGGAGTTAACTATGGCTACACCTTC. This translates into CASSSWGVNYGYTF.

The J gene is TRBJ2-1, the V gene TRBV10-3, with TRBD2 matching 13 bases. CDR3 length: 15 residues. Germline V CDR1 and CDR2: ENHRY, SYGVKD. The J segment lost 7 bases and the V segment lost 2 bases, leaving 2 bases of the junction unmatched. The CDR3 reads CAISEGLAGENEQFF. The CDR3 nucleotides are TGTGCCATCAGTGAGGGACTAGCGGGGGAAAATGAGCAGTTCTTC.

The chain couples TRBV19 to TRBJ1-2; the D gene is possibly TRBD1 (5 bases). V shed 5 bases and J shed 3 bases, with 16 bases lying between them. Germline V gene lookup returns CDR1 LNHDA and CDR2 SQIVND (reference sequence). This CDR3 comprises 15 residues. CDR3 loop: CASSHRGGGDYGYTF. The CDR3 DNA sequence: TGTGCCAGTAGTCACCGTGGGGGGGGAGACTATGGCTACACCTTC.

The gene calls are TRBV15 and TRBJ1-2; D is uncertain. V was clipped by 0 bases and J by 2 bases, with 7 bases between them. The CDR3 covers 14 residues. CDR1 and CDR2 (germline): LNHNV, YYDKDF (reference sequence). The chain's CDR3 is CATSREGRNYGYTF. The CDR3 nucleotides are TGTGCCACCAGCAGAGAAGGCAGGAACTATGGCTACACCTTC.

The chain recombines TRBV5-3 with TRBJ1-2, with unresolved D. TRBV5-3 counts as an open reading frame of uncertain function. V lost 4 bases, J lost 3 bases, and 4 bases lay in between. The CDR3 runs 11 residues. The CDR3 DNA sequence: TGTGCCAGAAGCCCAGACTATGGCTACACCTTC. As protein: CARSPDYGYTF.

The gene calls are TRBV28 and TRBJ1-5; D perhaps matches TRBD1 (5 bases). CDR3 size: 12 residues. Germline V gene sequence: CDR1 MDHEN, CDR2 SYDVKM. V gave up 4 bases and J gave up 8 bases, with 9 bases separating them. Here the CDR3 DNA reads TGTGCCAGCAGTTCCTCGGGGGAGCCCCAGCATTTT. It encodes CASSSSGEPQHF.

The chain uses TRBV7-8 and TRBJ2-2; the D is unclear. The CDR3 extends over 14 amino acids. The ends were cut back, 1 base at V and 1 base at J, with 4 bases in the middle. Germline V gene data show CDR1 as SGHVS and CDR2 as FQNEAQ. The CDR3 loop reads CASSLDRNTGELFF. In DNA, the CDR3 is TGTGCCAGCAGCTTAGACAGGAACACCGGGGAGCTGTTTTTT.

The rearrangement uses TRBV6-1 and TRBJ1-5, with unresolved D. The CDR3 contains 16 residues. The V gene's germline CDR1 is MNHNS and CDR2 SASEGT. V was pared by 1 base and J by 5 bases, with 15 bases between. CDR3 sequence reads: CASSEDFTRVDQPQHF. The CDR3, as DNA: TGTGCCAGCAGTGAAGATTTTACTCGGGTCGATCAGCCCCAGCATTTT.